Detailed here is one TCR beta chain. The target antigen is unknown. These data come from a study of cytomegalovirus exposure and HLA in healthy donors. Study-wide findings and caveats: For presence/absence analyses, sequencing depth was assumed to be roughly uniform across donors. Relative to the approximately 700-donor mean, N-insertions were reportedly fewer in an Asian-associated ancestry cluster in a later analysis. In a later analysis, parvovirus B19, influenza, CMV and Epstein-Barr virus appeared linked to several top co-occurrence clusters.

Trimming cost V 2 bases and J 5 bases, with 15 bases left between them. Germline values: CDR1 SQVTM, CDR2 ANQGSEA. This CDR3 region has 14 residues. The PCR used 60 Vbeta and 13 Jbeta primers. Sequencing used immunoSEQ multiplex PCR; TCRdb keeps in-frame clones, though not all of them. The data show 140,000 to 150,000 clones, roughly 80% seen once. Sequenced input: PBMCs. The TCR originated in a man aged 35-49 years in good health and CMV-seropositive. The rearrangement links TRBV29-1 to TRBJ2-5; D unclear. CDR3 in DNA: TGCAGCGTTGAACTGCGCGGATATAGGGAGACCCAGTACTTC. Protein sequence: CSVELRGYRETQYF.